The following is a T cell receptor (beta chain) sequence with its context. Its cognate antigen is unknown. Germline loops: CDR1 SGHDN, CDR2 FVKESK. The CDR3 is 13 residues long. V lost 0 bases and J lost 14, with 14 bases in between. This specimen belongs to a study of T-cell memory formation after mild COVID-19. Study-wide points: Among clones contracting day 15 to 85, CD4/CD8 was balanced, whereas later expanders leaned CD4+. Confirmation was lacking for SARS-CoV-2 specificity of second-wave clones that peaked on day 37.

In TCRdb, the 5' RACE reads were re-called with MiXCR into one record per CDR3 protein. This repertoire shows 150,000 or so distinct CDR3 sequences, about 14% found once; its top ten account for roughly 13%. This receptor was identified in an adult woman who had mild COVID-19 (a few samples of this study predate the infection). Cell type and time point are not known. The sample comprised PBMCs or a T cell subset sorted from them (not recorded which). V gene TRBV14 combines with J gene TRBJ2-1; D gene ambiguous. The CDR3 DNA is TGTGCCAGCAGCCAAGATTCGACGGGCCCTGAGTTCTTC. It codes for CASSQDSTGPEFF.